This T cell receptor beta chain comes out of a study of T cells after yellow fever vaccination. The V end was cut by 0 bases, the J end by 1 base, with 13 bases between. This CDR3 has 18 residues. In germline, CDR1 is MNHEY, CDR2 SVGAGI. TCRdb recomputed calls from the 5' RACE reads with MiXCR, one row per CDR3 protein. The sample shows some 350,000 distinct CDR3 sequences, around a tenth of them seen only once. The TCR comes from a man between 18 and 29 years old who received the YFV17D yellow fever vaccine. V usage is TRBV6-5 and J usage is TRBJ2-6; D not certain. This sample comprised PBMCs, obtained on the day of the first yellow fever vaccination. The CDR3 DNA reads as TGTGCCAGCAGTTACTCGAAGTATATCGGTTCTGGGGCCAACGTCCTGACTTTC. This encodes CASSYSKYIGSGANVLTF.